This T cell receptor (beta chain) was recovered during a study of shared clonotypes between healthy human individuals. Study-level findings and limits: What limited the represented genetic and exposure-history diversity was the small number of donors.

As concerns this clone: The antigen is not known.

Profiling relied on immunoSEQ multiplex PCR, and the TCRdb table lists in-frame clones only, not all of them. The sample carries more than 2,000,000 clones, more than 90% recorded once. CDR3 length: 17 residues. CDR1 and CDR2 from the germline V gene are MNHNS and SASEGT. The V end lost 0 bases, the J end lost 2 bases, and 11 bases lay between the germline ends. The rearrangement links TRBV6-1 to TRBJ2-6; D is tentatively TRBD1 or TRBD2 (5 bases each). Input material: naive CD4+ T cells sorted from blood. As to subset: CD45RA+ positively selected. This receptor was obtained from a young man in good health. The CDR3 DNA sequence: TGTGCCAGCAGTGAAGCGCTAGCAGGGCCTGGGGCCAACGTCCTGACTTTC. It is translated as CASSEALAGPGANVLTF.